The sequence of this TCR beta chain was determined in a study of blood T cell repertoires in COVID-19. As for the study in general: Sample material is recorded as cDNA or gDNA derived from T cells, B-cell-depleted T cells, or PBMCs.

In the original analysis: Amplification of reference gene primers was used by the study to estimate nucleated cell counts. Profiling relied on immunoSEQ multiplex PCR, and the TCRdb table lists in-frame clones only, not all of them. V, J and clone size were drawn from that table, and D and trimming were deduced from the DNA. This table holds some 260,000 clones, 85% to 95% found once. Trimming removed 8 bases at V and 4 bases at J, with 14 bases between. CDR1 and CDR2 from the germline V gene are KGHSH and LQKENI. This CDR3 has 14 amino acids. Sample: PBMCs or T cells enriched from blood (not recorded which). The chain combines TRBV18 with TRBJ1-4; D not resolved. This sequence originates from a woman under 30 who had recovered from COVID-19. The CDR3 region has the DNA TGTGCCAGCGCATTGAGAGGGAGTAATGAAAAACTGTTTTTT. Protein: CASALRGSNEKLFF.